The rows below give T cell receptor beta chains drawn from one sample of a study of blood T cell repertoires in COVID-19. Profiling relied on immunoSEQ multiplex PCR, and the TCRdb table lists in-frame clones only, not all of them. In the table there are around 390,000 clones, more than 75% of which are singletons. The sample was PBMCs or T cells enriched from blood (not recorded which). These TCRs come from a woman in her 50s who had recovered from COVID-19. CDR3s include the opening cysteine and the closing phenylalanine or tryptophan. The order of the fields is V gene, D gene, clone size, CDR3 length, J gene, CDR3 protein, CDR3 DNA. The D gene is left open where the match is weak. The size entry is marked missing in some rows and otherwise reads once, few, many or a size class.

>TRBV9|TRBD2|-|20|TRBJ2-5
CASSISRLAGGPIGLETQYF
TGTGCCAGCAGCATTTCCAGACTAGCGGGGGGGCCGATTGGATTGGAGACCCAGTACTTC
>TRBV10-3|TRBD2|-|12|TRBJ2-2
CAISTLAGELFF
TGTGCCATCAGTACACTAGCGGGGGAGCTGTTTTTT
>TRBV28|-|-|15|TRBJ1-3
CASSAAVLSGNTIYF
TGTGCCAGCAGTGCGGCCGTGCTTTCTGGAAACACCATATATTTT
>TRBV28|TRBD2|few|17|TRBJ2-5
CASSAPPVLAGRTAQYF
TGTGCCAGCAGTGCCCCCCCTGTACTAGCGGGGAGGACGGCCCAGTACTTC
>TRBV30|-|-|12|TRBJ1-4
CAWSFAGRSLFF
TGTGCCTGGAGCTTTGCGGGAAGATCTCTGTTTTTT
>TRBV7-2|TRBD1|few|19|TRBJ1-6
CASSLIPLGQGMTNSPLHF
TGTGCCAGCAGCTTAATTCCGCTGGGACAGGGAATGACTAATTCACCCCTCCACTTT
>TRBV24-1|-|-|15|TRBJ2-2
CATSDPGTSTGELFF
TGTGCCACCAGTGATCCCGGGACATCGACCGGGGAGCTGTTTTTT
>TRBV9|-|-|13|TRBJ2-7
CASKSPVSYEQYF
TGTGCCAGCAAATCTCCAGTCTCCTACGAGCAGTACTTC
>TRBV15|-|-|12|TRBJ1-2
CATSKTDGGYTF
TGTGCCACCAGCAAGACAGATGGAGGCTACACCTTC
>TRBV11-1|-|-|11|TRBJ2-3
CASRGLDTQYF
TGTGCCAGCAGGGGACTAGATACGCAGTATTTT
>TRBV11-2|TRBD1|-|14|TRBJ1-1
CASSPGQVGTEAFF
TGTGCCAGCAGCCCGGGACAGGTGGGCACTGAAGCTTTCTTT
>TRBV19|TRBD2|-|15|TRBJ2-1
CASMTVTSGHNEQFF
TGTGCCAGTATGACGGTTACTAGCGGACACAATGAGCAGTTCTTC
>TRBV5-1|TRBD2|-|15|TRBJ2-3
CASSWRGDSTDTQYF
TGCGCCAGCAGCTGGCGGGGGGATAGCACAGATACGCAGTATTTT
>TRBV9|TRBD1|-|17|TRBJ2-2
CASSVASGTGHTGELFF
TGTGCCAGCAGCGTAGCTTCCGGGACAGGTCACACCGGGGAGCTGTTTTTT
>TRBV7-9|-|-|13|TRBJ1-2
CASSPDSYYGYTF
TGTGCCAGCAGCCCCGACAGCTACTATGGCTACACCTTC
>TRBV5-1|-|many|15|TRBJ1-3
CASSLGAPSKNTIYF
TGCGCCAGCAGCTTGGGGGCACCCTCGAAAAACACCATATATTTT
>TRBV13|-|-|13|TRBJ1-2
CASSLVAGFGYTF
TGTGCCAGCAGCTTAGTGGCAGGGTTTGGCTACACCTTC
>TRBV4-1|-|-|15|TRBJ2-5
CASSQYQGIGETQYF
TGCGCCAGCAGCCAATATCAGGGGATCGGGGAGACCCAGTACTTC
>TRBV6-5|TRBD1|-|14|TRBJ1-2
CASSSDRGRDGYTF
TGTGCCAGCAGTTCGGACAGGGGTAGGGATGGCTACACCTTC
>TRBV27|TRBD1|few|14|TRBJ2-2
CASHRQGFFGELFF
TGTGCCAGTCATCGACAGGGTTTTTTCGGGGAGCTGTTTTTT
>TRBV19|-|once|17|TRBJ1-2
CASYPFPDGRLLDGYTF
TGTGCCAGTTACCCCTTCCCCGATGGGCGCCTCTTAGATGGCTACACCTTC
>TRBV28|TRBD2|-|18|TRBJ2-3
CASSPPPGRGGLMDTQYF
TGTGCCAGCAGTCCCCCCCCTGGGCGGGGGGGCCTAATGGATACGCAGTATTTT
>TRBV28|-|-|15|TRBJ1-1
CASSPSGVWDTEAFF
TGTGCCAGCAGCCCCTCGGGGGTTTGGGACACTGAAGCTTTCTTT
>TRBV29-1|TRBD2|once|13|TRBJ2-7
CSVVLAGENEQYF
TGCAGCGTAGTACTAGCGGGGGAGAACGAGCAGTACTTC